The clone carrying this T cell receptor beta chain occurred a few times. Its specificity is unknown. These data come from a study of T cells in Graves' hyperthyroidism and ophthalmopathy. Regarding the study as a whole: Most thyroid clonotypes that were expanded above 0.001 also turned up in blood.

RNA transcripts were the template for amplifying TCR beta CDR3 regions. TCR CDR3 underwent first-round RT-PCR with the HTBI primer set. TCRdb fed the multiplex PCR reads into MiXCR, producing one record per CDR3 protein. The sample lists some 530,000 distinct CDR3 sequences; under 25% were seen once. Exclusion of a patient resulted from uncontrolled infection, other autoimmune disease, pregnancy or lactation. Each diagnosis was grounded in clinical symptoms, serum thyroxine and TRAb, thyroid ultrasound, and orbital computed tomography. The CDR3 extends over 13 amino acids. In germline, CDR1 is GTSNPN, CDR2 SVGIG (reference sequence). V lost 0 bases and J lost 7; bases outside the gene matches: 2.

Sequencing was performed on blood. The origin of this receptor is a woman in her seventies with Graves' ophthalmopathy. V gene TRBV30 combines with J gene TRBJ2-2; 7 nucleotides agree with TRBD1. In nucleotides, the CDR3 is TGTGCCTGGAGTGTTCAGGGGGTCGGGGAGCTGTTTTTT. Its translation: CAWSVQGVGELFF.